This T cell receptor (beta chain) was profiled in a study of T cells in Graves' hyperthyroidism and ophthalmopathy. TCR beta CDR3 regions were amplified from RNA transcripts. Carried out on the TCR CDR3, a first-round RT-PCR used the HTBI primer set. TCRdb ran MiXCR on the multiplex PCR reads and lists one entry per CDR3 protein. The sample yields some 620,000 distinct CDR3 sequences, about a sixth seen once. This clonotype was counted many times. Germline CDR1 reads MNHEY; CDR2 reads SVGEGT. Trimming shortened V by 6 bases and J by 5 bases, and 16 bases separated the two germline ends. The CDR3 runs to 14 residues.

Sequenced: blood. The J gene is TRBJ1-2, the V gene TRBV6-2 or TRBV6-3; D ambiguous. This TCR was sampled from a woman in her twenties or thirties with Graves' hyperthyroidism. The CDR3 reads CASSPGSRAYGYTF. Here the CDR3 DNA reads TGTGCCAGCAGCCCCGGGTCACGTGCATATGGCTACACCTTC.